A selection of T cell receptor beta chains follows, all from one sample in a study of blood T cell repertoires in COVID-19. Produced via immunoSEQ multiplex PCR; TCRdb's table is partial and in-frame only. Among 250,000 to 300,000 clones, around nine tenths were seen once, and the ten largest hold about 11%. Sequenced: peripheral blood. The receptors shown here come from a woman aged 30 to 39 with COVID-19, enrolled during active disease. Each CDR3 is given with its conserved first and last residue. A D gene is named only where the DNA matches it firmly. Not every row has a clone size; where given, it reads once, few, many or a size class.

D,size,J,V,DNA,CDR3
-,-,TRBJ2-7,TRBV6-1,TGTGCCAGCCAAATCCCGCAGGGTGGGTCCTACGAGCAGTACTTC,CASQIPQGGSYEQYF
TRBD2,-,TRBJ2-1,TRBV13,TGTGCCAGCAGCTTAGAAGCGGGAGGCCATGAGCAGTTCTTC,CASSLEAGGHEQFF
-,once,TRBJ2-7,TRBV3-1/TRBV3-2,TGTGCCAGCAGCCAAGATCCAGTTTCCTACGAGCAGTACTTC,CASSQDPVSYEQYF
TRBD1,-,TRBJ2-4,TRBV28,TGTGCCAGCAGTTTATACGGAGGGACAGGGGCAAACATTCAGTACTTC,CASSLYGGTGANIQYF
-,-,TRBJ2-2,TRBV30,TGTGCCTGGAGTGTACAAAGCGGGGAGCTGTTTTTT,CAWSVQSGELFF
-,-,TRBJ1-1,TRBV27,TGTGCCAGCAGTCCTGTCTCGGGAACTGAAGCTTTCTTT,CASSPVSGTEAFF
-,-,TRBJ2-1,TRBV9,TGTGCCAGCAGCGTAGCTTCTAGCCGTCACAATGAGCAGTTCTTC,CASSVASSRHNEQFF
-,-,TRBJ2-2,TRBV5-1,TGCGCCAGCAGCTCGGGGGTCGTCGGGGAGCTGTTTTTT,CASSSGVVGELFF
-,-,TRBJ2-7,TRBV6-6,TGTGCCAGCAGGGCGACAGGAGTGGACTCCTACGAGCAGTACTTC,CASRATGVDSYEQYF
-,-,TRBJ2-5,TRBV5-5,TGTGCCAGCAGCTTGTGGACAGTTCAAGAGACCCAGTACTTC,CASSLWTVQETQYF
TRBD1,-,TRBJ2-1,TRBV7-2,TGTGCCAGCAGCCCCCGGGGGACAGGGAGGAACAATGAGCAGTTCTTC,CASSPRGTGRNNEQFF
-,-,TRBJ2-2,TRBV7-8,TGTGCCAGCAGCTTCGGCACCGGGGAGCTGTTTTTT,CASSFGTGELFF
-,once,TRBJ1-2,TRBV28,TGTGCCAGCACCCATTGGGGGGTTGGCGTGGGCTACACCTTC,CASTHWGVGVGYTF
TRBD1,-,TRBJ1-4,TRBV7-9,TGTGCCAGCAGCTTAGGGGGGACAGGCGAAGAAAAACTGTTTTTT,CASSLGGTGEEKLFF
-,-,TRBJ1-4,TRBV19,TGTGCCAGTAGTATCATCTTGGGGCGAACAACTAATGAAAAACTGTTTTTT,CASSIILGRTTNEKLFF
-,-,TRBJ2-5,TRBV11-1,TGTGCCAGCAGCTTAGATAACGGGATAGACCAAGAGACCCAGTACTTC,CASSLDNGIDQETQYF
TRBD1,-,TRBJ1-4,TRBV5-4,TGTGCCAGCAGCTCCAAGACAGGGATTAATGAAAAACTGTTTTTT,CASSSKTGINEKLFF
TRBD2,-,TRBJ2-7,TRBV7-9,TGTGCCAGCAGCTCAACCTTGGGACTAGCGCTAGGTTCCTACGAGCAGTACTTC,CASSSTLGLALGSYEQYF
TRBD1,-,TRBJ2-3,TRBV19,TGTGCCAGTGGCCGGGACAGGGGTTATACGCAGTATTTT,CASGRDRGYTQYF
-,few,TRBJ1-2,TRBV5-1,TGCGCCAGCAGCATGGACGGAGGGGATGGTGGCTACACCTTC,CASSMDGGDGGYTF